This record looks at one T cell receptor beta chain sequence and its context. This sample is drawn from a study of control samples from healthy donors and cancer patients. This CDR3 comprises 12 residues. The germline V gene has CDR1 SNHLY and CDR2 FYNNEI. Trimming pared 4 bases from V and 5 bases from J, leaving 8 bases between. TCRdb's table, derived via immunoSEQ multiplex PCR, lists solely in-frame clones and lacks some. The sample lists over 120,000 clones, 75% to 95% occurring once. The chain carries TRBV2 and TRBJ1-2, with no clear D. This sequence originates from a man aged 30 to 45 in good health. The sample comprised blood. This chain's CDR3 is CASSVAQYGYTF. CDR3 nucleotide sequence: TGTGCCAGCAGTGTAGCACAGTATGGCTACACCTTC.